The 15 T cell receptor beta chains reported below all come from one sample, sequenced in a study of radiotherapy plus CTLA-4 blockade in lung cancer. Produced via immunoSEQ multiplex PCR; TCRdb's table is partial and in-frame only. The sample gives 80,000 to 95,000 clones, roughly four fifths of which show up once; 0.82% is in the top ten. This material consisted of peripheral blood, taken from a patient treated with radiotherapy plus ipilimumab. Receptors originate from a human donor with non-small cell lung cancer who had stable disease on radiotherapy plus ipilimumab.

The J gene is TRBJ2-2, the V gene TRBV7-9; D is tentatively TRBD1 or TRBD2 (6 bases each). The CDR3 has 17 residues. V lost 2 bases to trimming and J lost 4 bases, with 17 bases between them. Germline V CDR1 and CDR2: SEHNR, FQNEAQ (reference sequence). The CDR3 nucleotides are TGTGCCAGCAGCTTAAAGACGGGGGCGCTACGCACCGGGGAGCTGTTTTTT. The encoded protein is CASSLKTGALRTGELFF.

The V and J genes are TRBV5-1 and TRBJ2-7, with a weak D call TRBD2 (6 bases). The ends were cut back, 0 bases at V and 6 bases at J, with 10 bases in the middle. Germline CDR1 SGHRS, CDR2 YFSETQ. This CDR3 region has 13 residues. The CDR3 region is CASSLARRAEQYF. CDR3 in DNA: TGCGCCAGCAGCTTGGCCAGGAGGGCCGAGCAGTACTTC.

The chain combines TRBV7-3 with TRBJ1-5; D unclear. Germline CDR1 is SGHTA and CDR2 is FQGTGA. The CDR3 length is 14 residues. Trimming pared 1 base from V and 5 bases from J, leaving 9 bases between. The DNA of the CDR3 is TGTGCCAGCAGCTTAATGGGGTCCGATCAGCCCCAGCATTTT. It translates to CASSLMGSDQPQHF. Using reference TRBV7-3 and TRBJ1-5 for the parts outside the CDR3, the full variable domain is GAGVSQTPSNKVTEKGKYVELRCDPISGHTALYWYRQSLGQGPEFLIYFQGTGAADDSGLPNDRFFAVRPEGSVSTLKIQRTERGDSAVYLCASSLMGSDQPQHFGDGTRLSIL.

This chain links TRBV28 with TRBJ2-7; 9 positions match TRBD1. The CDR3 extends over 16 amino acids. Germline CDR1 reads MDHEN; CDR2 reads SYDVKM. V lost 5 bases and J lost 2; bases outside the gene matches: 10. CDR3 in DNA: TGTGCCAGCAGTACTACCGGGACAGGGTTAGCCTACGAGCAGTACTTC. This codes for CASSTTGTGLAYEQYF.

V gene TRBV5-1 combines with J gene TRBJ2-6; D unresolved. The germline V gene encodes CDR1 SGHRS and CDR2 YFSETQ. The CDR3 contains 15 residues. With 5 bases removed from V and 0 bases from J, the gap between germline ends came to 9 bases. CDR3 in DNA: TGCGCCAGCAGTGCGAGAGGCTCTGGGGCCAACGTCCTGACTTTC. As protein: CASSARGSGANVLTF.

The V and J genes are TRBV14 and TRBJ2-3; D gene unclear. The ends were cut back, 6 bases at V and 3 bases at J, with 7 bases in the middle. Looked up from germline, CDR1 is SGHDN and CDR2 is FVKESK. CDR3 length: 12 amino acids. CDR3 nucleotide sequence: TGTGCCAGCAGGACAAGTACAGATACGCAGTATTTT. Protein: CASRTSTDTQYF.

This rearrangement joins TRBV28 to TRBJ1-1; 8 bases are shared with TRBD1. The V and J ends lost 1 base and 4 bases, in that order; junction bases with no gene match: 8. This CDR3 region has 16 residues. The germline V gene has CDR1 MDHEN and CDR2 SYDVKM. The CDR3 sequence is CASSLSHAGGITEAFF. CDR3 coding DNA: TGTGCCAGCAGTTTATCCCATGCAGGGGGCATCACTGAAGCTTTCTTT. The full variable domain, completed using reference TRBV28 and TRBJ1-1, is DVKVTQSSRYLVKRTGEKVFLECVQDMDHENMFWYRQDPGLGLRLIYFSYDVKMKEKGDIPEGYSVSREKKERFSLILESASTNQTSMYLCASSLSHAGGITEAFFGQGTRLTVV.

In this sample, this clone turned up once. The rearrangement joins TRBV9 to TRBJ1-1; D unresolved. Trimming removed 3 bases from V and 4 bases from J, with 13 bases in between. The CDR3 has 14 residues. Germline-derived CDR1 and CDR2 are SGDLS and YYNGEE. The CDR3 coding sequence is TGTGCCAGCAGCGCCAATGGGGTTGGCACTGAAGCTTTCTTT. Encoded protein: CASSANGVGTEAFF.

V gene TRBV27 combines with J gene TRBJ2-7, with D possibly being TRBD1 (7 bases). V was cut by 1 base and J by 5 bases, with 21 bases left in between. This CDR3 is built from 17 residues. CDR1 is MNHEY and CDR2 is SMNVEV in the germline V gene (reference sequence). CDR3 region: CASSLWVGSGGRNEQYF. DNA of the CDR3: TGTGCCAGCAGTTTATGGGTGGGGTCAGGGGGGAGGAACGAGCAGTACTTC.

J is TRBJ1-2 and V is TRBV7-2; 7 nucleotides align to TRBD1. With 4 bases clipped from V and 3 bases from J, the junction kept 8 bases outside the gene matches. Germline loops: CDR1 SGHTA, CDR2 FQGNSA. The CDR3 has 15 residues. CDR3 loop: CASSSRGGQHYGYTF. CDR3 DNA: TGTGCCAGCAGCTCCCGGGGGGGACAGCACTATGGCTACACCTTC.

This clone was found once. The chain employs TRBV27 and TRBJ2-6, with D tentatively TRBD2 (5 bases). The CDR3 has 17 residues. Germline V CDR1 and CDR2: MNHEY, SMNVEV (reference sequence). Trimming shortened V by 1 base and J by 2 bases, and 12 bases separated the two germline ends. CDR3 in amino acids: CASSLFSQRAGANVLTF. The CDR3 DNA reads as TGTGCCAGCAGTTTATTCTCCCAGAGGGCTGGGGCCAACGTCCTGACTTTC.

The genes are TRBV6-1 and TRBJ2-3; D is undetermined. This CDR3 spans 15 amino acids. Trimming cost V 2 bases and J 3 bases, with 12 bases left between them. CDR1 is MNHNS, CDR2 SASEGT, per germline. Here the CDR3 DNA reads TGTGCCAGCAGTGAACACGGGCACCCAACAGATACGCAGTATTTT. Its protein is CASSEHGHPTDTQYF.

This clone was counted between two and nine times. The CDR3 DNA follows: TGTGCCAGCAGTTTAACAGGAGGCTCGGAACCCCAGCATTTT. It yields the protein CASSLTGGSEPQHF. The genes are TRBV6-6 and TRBJ1-5; D possibly corresponds to TRBD1 (5 bases). Per germline, CDR1 MNHNY and CDR2 SVGAGI (reference sequence). Trimming took 4 bases from V and 10 from J, leaving 17 bases between them. The CDR3 extends over 14 amino acids.

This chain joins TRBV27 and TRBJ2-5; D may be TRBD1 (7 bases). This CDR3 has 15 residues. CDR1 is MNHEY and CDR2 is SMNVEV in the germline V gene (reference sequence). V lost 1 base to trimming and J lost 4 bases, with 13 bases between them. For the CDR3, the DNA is TGTGCCAGCAGTTTATTCCCAGGGGGGAGAGAGACCCAGTACTTC. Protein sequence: CASSLFPGGRETQYF.

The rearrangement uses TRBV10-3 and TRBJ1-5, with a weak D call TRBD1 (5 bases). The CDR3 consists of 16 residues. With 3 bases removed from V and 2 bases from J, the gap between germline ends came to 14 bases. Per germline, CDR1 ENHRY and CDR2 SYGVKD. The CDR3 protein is CAISDGERGGNQPQHF. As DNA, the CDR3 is TGTGCCATCAGTGATGGTGAAAGGGGAGGCAATCAGCCCCAGCATTTT.